A single sample is the source of the 29 T cell receptor beta chains below, sequenced in a study of blood T cell repertoires in COVID-19. Generated by immunoSEQ multiplex PCR, the TCRdb table keeps only in-frame clones and is missing some. The data show tens of thousands of clones, roughly 87% seen once. Sequenced: peripheral blood. The receptors derive from a male donor with acute or convalescent COVID-19.

This clone turned up a few times. V gene TRBV11-3 combines with J gene TRBJ2-1, with 8 bases matching TRBD1. The CDR3 consists of 15 residues. V trimming: 1 base; J trimming: 1 base; junction bases outside the gene matches: 0. Germline V lookup: CDR1 SGHNT, CDR2 YENEEA. CDR3 in amino acids: CASSLGQGSYNEQFF. Written as DNA, the CDR3 is TGTGCCAGCAGCTTAGGACAGGGGTCCTACAATGAGCAGTTCTTC.

The DNA of the CDR3 is TGTGCCAGCAGCATTAGCGGGGGGGCCGGAGAGACCCAGTACTTC. As protein: CASSISGGAGETQYF. The V call is TRBV5-4, the J call TRBJ2-5; 11 nucleotides line up with TRBD2. Trimming took 4 bases from V and 4 from J; bases not matched to a gene: 6. Germline CDR1 is SGHNT and CDR2 is YYREEE (reference sequence). The CDR3 length is 15 residues. Combining the CDR3 with reference TRBV5-4 and TRBJ2-5 gives the whole variable domain ETGVTQSPTHLIKTRGQQVTLRCSSQSGHNTVSWYQQALGQGPQFIFQYYREEENGRGNFPPRFSGLQFPNYSSELNVNALELDDSALYLCASSISGGAGETQYFGPGTRLLVL.

This chain links TRBV7-6 with TRBJ1-6; tentative D call: TRBD1 (6 bases). The CDR3 spans 15 residues. Trimming shortened V by 3 bases and J by 4 bases, and 10 bases separated the two germline ends. Germline V gene sequence: CDR1 SGHVS, CDR2 FNYEAQ. In DNA form, the CDR3 reads TGTGCCAGCAGCTTCCGACAGGATTATAATTCACCCCTCCACTTT. Protein: CASSFRQDYNSPLHF.

The chain has TRBV7-9 and TRBJ2-1, with 7 bases aligning to TRBD2. Germline V gene lookup returns CDR1 SEHNR and CDR2 FQNEAQ (reference sequence). The CDR3 is 13 residues long. V lost 7 bases, J lost 11 bases, and 11 bases stayed unmatched. The CDR3 loop reads CASTKSGANKQFF. For the CDR3, the DNA is TGTGCCAGCACCAAAAGCGGGGCTAATAAGCAGTTCTTC.

The V gene is TRBV19, the J gene TRBJ1-6; 8 bases line up with TRBD1. Germline V lookup: CDR1 LNHDA, CDR2 SQIVND (reference sequence). Unmatched junction bases numbered 6, after V lost 5 bases and J lost 6 bases. The CDR3 runs 15 residues. As DNA, the CDR3 is TGTGCCAGTAGTTCAGGGGGCCTTTTTAATTCACCCCTCCACTTT. Its translation is CASSSGGLFNSPLHF.

The CDR3 DNA sequence: TGTGCCAGCAGTTACCACGGGGGATACGAGCAGTACTTC. It yields the protein CASSYHGGYEQYF. This sequence joins TRBV6-2 or TRBV6-3 and TRBJ2-7; D is possibly TRBD2 (6 bases). This CDR3 has 13 amino acids. Germline V CDR1 and CDR2: MNHEY, SVGEGT. Deletions cut 2 bases from V and 4 bases from J, with 9 bases between.

The gene calls are TRBV28 and TRBJ2-2; a weak D match, TRBD2 (5 bases). The CDR3 loop spans 13 amino acids. V was cut by 7 bases and J by 6 bases, with 12 bases left in between. Germline V gene data show CDR1 as MDHEN and CDR2 as SYDVKM. In nucleotides, the CDR3 is TGTGCCAGCACCCGCGGGTTGGCCGGGGAGCTGTTTTTT. This translates into CASTRGLAGELFF.

J is TRBJ1-4 and V is TRBV14, with D tentatively TRBD1 (6 bases). Looked up from germline, CDR1 is SGHDN and CDR2 is FVKESK. The V gene lost 2 bases and the J gene lost 10 bases, with 20 bases spanning the gap. CDR3 size: 16 residues. DNA of the CDR3: TGTGCCAGCAGCCAACAAGGAGGGGGGACGGGGGGAAAACTGTTTTTT. Translated, it gives CASSQQGGGTGGKLFF. Looking up the rest from reference TRBV14 and TRBJ1-4 gives the full variable domain: EAGVTQFPSHSVIEKGQTVTLRCDPISGHDNLYWYRRVMGKEIKFLLHFVKESKQDESGMPNNRFLAERTGGTYSTLKVQPAELEDSGVYFCASSQQGGGTGGKLFFGSGTQLSVL.

The chain is built from TRBV21-1 and TRBJ1-5; the D segment call TRBD1 is taken from the table without a DNA check. TRBV21-1 is given as a pseudogene. The CDR3 extends over 16 amino acids. In DNA form, the CDR3 reads TGTGCCAGCAGCAAAGAAACAAGGGGAACGGGTCAGCCCCAGCATTTT. Protein: CASSKETRGTGQPQHF.

This chain connects TRBV14 to TRBJ2-1; D perhaps matches TRBD1 (6 bases). Germline V gives CDR1 SGHDN, CDR2 FVKESK. The CDR3 spans 14 residues. V was clipped by 5 bases and J by 7 bases, with 15 bases between them. The CDR3 DNA follows: TGTGCCAGCAGCATCTGGGCAGGGGTTAATGAGCAGTTCTTC. This sequence encodes CASSIWAGVNEQFF.

V usage is TRBV9 and J usage is TRBJ2-2; possible D gene TRBD2, 6 bases. There are 16 residues in the CDR3. The V and J ends lost 0 bases and 0 bases respectively, with 9 bases between them. Germline lookup yields CDR1 SGDLS and CDR2 YYNGEE. The CDR3 sequence is CASSVGGTSNTGELFF. DNA of the CDR3: TGTGCCAGCAGCGTAGGCGGGACGTCGAACACCGGGGAGCTGTTTTTT.

The J gene is TRBJ1-4, the V gene TRBV10-3; D is uncertain. V was pared by 3 bases and J by 0 bases, with 5 bases between. This CDR3 is built from 14 residues. Germline CDR1 is ENHRY and CDR2 is SYGVKD. Here the CDR3 reads CAISDQATNEKLFF. Here the CDR3 DNA reads TGTGCCATCAGTGACCAGGCAACTAATGAAAAACTGTTTTTT.

The chain recombines TRBV28 with TRBJ1-5; TRBD1 might be the D (5 bases). Per the germline V gene, CDR1 is MDHEN and CDR2 is SYDVKM. The V end lost 5 bases, the J end lost 2 bases, and 7 bases lay between the germline ends. CDR3 length: 13 residues. The CDR3 nucleotides read TGTGCCAGCAGTCGACAGCGCAATCAGCCCCAGCATTTT. Translation gives CASSRQRNQPQHF.

CDR3 sequence: CASRDSGGNTEAFF. The CDR3 DNA reads TGTGCCAGCAGGGATTCAGGGGGCAACACTGAAGCTTTCTTT. This chain uses TRBV6-5 with TRBJ1-1; 8 bases align to TRBD1. Germline-derived CDR1 and CDR2 are MNHEY and SVGAGI. V lost 6 bases, J lost 2 bases, and 5 bases stayed unmatched. This CDR3 comprises 14 residues.

The chain couples TRBV24-1 to TRBJ1-5; 8 nucleotides align to TRBD1. This CDR3 spans 18 amino acids. Trimming at V came to 7 bases and at J to 7 bases, leaving 20 bases not matched to a gene. Germline CDR1 is KGHDR and CDR2 is SFDVKD. The CDR3 bases are TGTGCCACCAGGTACAACTCGGGGACAGGTGGGGAGATACAGCCCCAGCATTTT. It translates to CATRYNSGTGGEIQPQHF.

The chain recombines TRBV25-1 with TRBJ2-1; 8 bases agree with TRBD2. CDR3 length: 17 amino acids. Trimming removed 5 bases from V and 2 bases from J; junction bases left unmatched: 11. Germline values: CDR1 MGHDK, CDR2 SYGVNS. CDR3 coding DNA: TGTGCCAGCAGTCAAACGGTAGGGCGGGGGGCCTACAATGAGCAGTTCTTC. Translated, it gives CASSQTVGRGAYNEQFF.

The V call is TRBV21-1, the J call TRBJ2-7; the table's D call of TRBD1 was not tested on the DNA. TRBV21-1 is tagged as a pseudogene. The CDR3 has 14 amino acids. The CDR3 DNA follows: TGTGCCAGCAGCAAAAGGACAGGGGAAAACGAGCAGTACTTC. Translated: CASSKRTGENEQYF.

The chain's CDR3 is CASSSDRAETQYF. DNA for the CDR3: TGTGCCAGCAGTAGCGACAGGGCTGAGACCCAGTACTTC. The J gene is TRBJ2-5, the V gene TRBV2; 7 nucleotides match TRBD1. Per the germline V gene, CDR1 is SNHLY and CDR2 is FYNNEI. Trimming at V came to 5 bases and at J to 5 bases, leaving 5 bases not matched to a gene. CDR3 length: 13 residues.

The chain couples TRBV19 to TRBJ1-2, with D possibly being TRBD1 (6 bases). V was pared by 4 bases and J by 4 bases, with 10 bases between. Germline values: CDR1 LNHDA, CDR2 SQIVND (reference sequence). This CDR3 has 13 amino acids. For the CDR3, the DNA is TGTGCCAGTAGTACCACAGGGTCCTATGGCTACACCTTC. Translating gives CASSTTGSYGYTF. Based on the CDR3 plus reference TRBV19 and TRBJ1-2, the full variable domain is DGGITQSPKYLFRKEGQNVTLSCEQNLNHDAMYWYRQDPGQGLRLIYYSQIVNDFQKGDIAEGYSVSREKKESFPLTVTSAQKNPTAFYLCASSTTGSYGYTFGSGTRLTVV.

This clone came up a few times. This rearrangement joins TRBV10-3 to TRBJ1-1; TRBD1 might be the D (6 bases). V was clipped by 6 bases and J by 5 bases, with 22 bases between them. The CDR3 has 16 amino acids. CDR1 is ENHRY, CDR2 SYGVKD, per germline. CDR3 bases: TGTGCCATCAGCGCCGATGTGGGCAGGGGTAGAACTGAAGCTTTCTTT. Its protein product is CAISADVGRGRTEAFF.

The chain links TRBV5-1 to TRBJ2-7, with 8 bases identical to TRBD1. Germline V lookup: CDR1 SGHRS, CDR2 YFSETQ. Trimming took 4 bases from V and 3 from J; bases not matched to a gene: 3. This CDR3 contains 13 residues. The CDR3 loop reads CASSRDRNYEQYF. The CDR3 DNA reads as TGCGCCAGCAGCCGGGACAGGAACTACGAGCAGTACTTC.

The chain is built from TRBV6-5 and TRBJ2-1; possibly TRBD1 for D (5 bases). The CDR3 loop spans 13 amino acids. Germline V gene lookup returns CDR1 MNHEY and CDR2 SVGAGI. V shed 4 bases and J shed 5 bases, with 9 bases lying between them. In DNA, the CDR3 is TGTGCCAGCAGTTTCCGACAGCACAATGAGCAGTTCTTC. The encoded protein is CASSFRQHNEQFF.

The V call is TRBV30, the J call TRBJ1-1; TRBD1 is a possible D gene (5 bases). The CDR3 is made up of 13 amino acids. Germline CDR1 is GTSNPN and CDR2 is SVGIG (reference sequence). V was cut by 0 bases and J by 0 bases, with 5 bases left in between. The CDR3 protein is CAWSVQVNTEAFF. The CDR3 DNA follows: TGTGCCTGGAGTGTACAGGTGAACACTGAAGCTTTCTTT.

This chain uses TRBV6-5 with TRBJ1-1; D remains unclear. In germline, CDR1 is MNHEY, CDR2 SVGAGI. The V end lost 6 bases, the J end lost 1 base, and 12 bases lay between the germline ends. The CDR3 spans 14 residues. The CDR3 protein is CASSREFTNTEAFF. The CDR3, as DNA: TGTGCCAGCAGCCGGGAATTTACGAACACTGAAGCTTTCTTT.

The gene calls are TRBV7-7 and TRBJ2-5; 11 nucleotides align to TRBD1. Germline CDR1 SSHAT, CDR2 FNYEAQ (reference sequence). Germline trimming cut 3 bases from V and 2 bases from J; bases unmatched to any gene: 5. CDR3 size: 16 residues. The CDR3 DNA sequence: TGTGCCAGCAGCTTTGGGACAGGGGGGGTACAAGAGACCCAGTACTTC. Its protein product is CASSFGTGGVQETQYF.

A single count supports this clone. At the DNA level, this CDR3 is encoded by other sequences in the same sample as well. CDR3 DNA: TGTGCCAGCAGCCCAGGACAGGGAAATCAGCCCCAGCATTTT. It codes for CASSPGQGNQPQHF. The chain combines TRBV3-1 (or the pseudogene TRBV3-2) with TRBJ1-5; 8 nucleotides align to TRBD1. This CDR3 region has 14 residues. With V trimmed by 4 bases and J by 4 bases, 3 bases remained unmatched. CDR1 and CDR2 from the germline V gene are LGHDT and YNNKEL (reference sequence).

The CDR3 sequence is CASSPGTGTYNEQFF. The CDR3 DNA is TGTGCCAGCAGTCCCGGGACAGGCACCTACAATGAGCAGTTCTTC. V and J are TRBV6-5 and TRBJ2-1; TRBD1 aligns across 8 bases. Germline V gene sequence: CDR1 MNHEY, CDR2 SVGAGI. This CDR3 region has 15 residues. V lost 5 bases, J lost 2 bases, and 5 bases stayed unmatched.

The chain employs TRBV6-4 and TRBJ2-2; maybe TRBD1 (5 bases). Trimming removed 5 bases at V and 1 base at J, with 11 bases between. CDR1 is MRHNA, CDR2 SNTAGT, per germline. The CDR3 is made up of 15 amino acids. The CDR3 bases are TGTGCCAGCAGTTTGGCAGGGAAGAACACCGGGGAGCTGTTTTTT. Its translation: CASSLAGKNTGELFF.

The chain is built from TRBV4-2 and TRBJ2-3; 11 bases align to TRBD2. This CDR3 has 16 residues. In germline, CDR1 is LGHNA, CDR2 YNFKEQ. The V gene end was trimmed by 2 bases and the J gene end by 2 bases; junction bases not matched to a gene: 3. As DNA, the CDR3 is TGTGCCAGCAGCCAAACGGGACTAGCGGTCACAGATACGCAGTATTTT. It specifies CASSQTGLAVTDTQYF.